Below, 5 T cell receptor beta chains from the same sample are listed, as sequenced in a study of cytomegalovirus exposure and HLA in healthy donors. Primers included in the PCR were 60 Vbeta and 13 Jbeta primers. The protocol was immunoSEQ multiplex PCR, while the TCRdb copy is restricted to in-frame clones and leaves out a portion. The sample has some 140,000 clones, 80% seen once. The sample comprised PBMCs. The origin of the receptors is a woman between 40 and 50 years old in good health and CMV-seropositive.

The rearrangement joins TRBV2 to TRBJ1-4; TRBD1 matches at 9 bases. Trimming removed 8 bases from V and 7 bases from J; junction bases left unmatched: 11. This CDR3 has 15 residues. CDR1 is SNHLY, CDR2 FYNNEI, per germline. The CDR3: CASLSFGTGSEKLFF. The CDR3 bases are TGTGCCAGCTTATCGTTCGGGACAGGGAGTGAAAAACTGTTTTTT.

J is TRBJ2-1 and V is TRBV5-1, with D tentatively TRBD2 (6 bases). Germline V gives CDR1 SGHRS, CDR2 YFSETQ. The CDR3 length is 14 residues. V was clipped by 0 bases and J by 7 bases, with 11 bases between them. CDR3 DNA: TGCGCCAGCAGCTTGGTTGTTGGAGGGAATGAGCAGTTCTTC. Its translation is CASSLVVGGNEQFF.

V usage is TRBV30 and J usage is TRBJ2-7; 9 bases fit TRBD2. The trim removed 2 bases at V and 2 bases at J, leaving 16 bases unmatched. CDR1 GTSNPN and CDR2 SVGIG come from the germline V gene (reference sequence). CDR3 length: 18 amino acids. The chain's CDR3 is CAWSFHLPLAGGTYEQYF. The CDR3 DNA is TGTGCCTGGAGTTTCCACCTCCCTCTGGCGGGAGGGACCTACGAGCAGTACTTC.

This chain connects TRBV11-3 to TRBJ2-3; TRBD2 matches 7 bases. The J segment lost 3 bases and the V segment lost 2 bases, leaving 8 bases of the junction unmatched. The length of the CDR3 is 16 residues. Germline V CDR1 and CDR2: SGHNT, YENEEA. CDR3 sequence reads: CASSLRRLAETDTQYF. The CDR3 region has the DNA TGTGCCAGCAGCTTACGGCGGCTAGCGGAGACAGATACGCAGTATTTT.

The rearrangement uses TRBV10-3 and TRBJ2-1, with 9 bases matching TRBD2. The germline V gene encodes CDR1 ENHRY and CDR2 SYGVKD. There are 18 residues in the CDR3. V was clipped by 0 bases and J by 2 bases; unmatched bases: 8. The CDR3 DNA is TGTGCCATCAGTGAGTCGAATAGCGGGAGCTTGGCCTACAATGAGCAGTTCTTC. Residues: CAISESNSGSLAYNEQFF.